The 14 T cell receptor beta chains below come from one sample, sequenced in a study of T cells in Graves' hyperthyroidism and ophthalmopathy. The TCR beta CDR3 regions underwent amplification using RNA transcripts as the source. First-round RT-PCR of the TCR CDR3 relied on the HTBI primer set. TCRdb reprocessed the multiplex PCR reads via MiXCR and lists one record per CDR3 protein. This sample yields around 450,000 distinct CDR3 sequences, of which about a sixth are seen a single time; approximately 8% belongs to the top ten. Sequenced sample: blood. These receptors were obtained from a woman between 18 and 29 years old with Graves' hyperthyroidism.

Worth noting for this clonotype: Since a much larger clone is just one base distant, this may be a read error. The chain employs TRBV6-1 and TRBJ2-5; D unclear. Trimming took 8 bases from V and 2 from J, leaving 6 bases between them. The CDR3 is 11 residues long. Germline-derived CDR1 and CDR2 are MNHNS and SASEGT. The CDR3 nucleotides read TGTGCCAGCTGGGCGCAAGAGACCCAGTACTTC. Protein: CASWAQETQYF.

This clonotype occurred a few times. Written as DNA, the CDR3 is TGTGCCACCAGCAGTGGAGCGCCGGGGAATCAGCCCCAGCATTTT. Residues: CATSSGAPGNQPQHF. This chain links TRBV15 with TRBJ1-5; D remains ambiguous. Trimming pared 3 bases from V and 4 bases from J, leaving 13 bases between. The V gene's germline CDR1 is LNHNV and CDR2 YYDKDF (reference sequence). The length of the CDR3 is 15 residues.

The table lists this clonotype with many counts. The rearrangement links TRBV6-6 to TRBJ2-1, with D uncertain. V dropped 0 bases and J dropped 5 bases, with 8 bases sitting between them. CDR1 is MNHNY, CDR2 SVGAGI, per germline (reference sequence). The CDR3 totals 14 residues. The CDR3 region is CASSYSYYNNEQFF. Written as DNA, the CDR3 is TGTGCCAGCAGTTACTCGTACTACAACAATGAGCAGTTCTTC.

This clonotype was recorded at least ten times. This chain uses TRBV12-5 with TRBJ1-5, with unresolved D. Germline V gene data show CDR1 as LGHNT and CDR2 as FRNRAP. Trimming pared 2 bases from V and 6 bases from J, leaving 5 bases between. The CDR3 is 12 residues long. CDR3 residues: CASGLSGQPQHF. Written as DNA, the CDR3 is TGTGCTAGTGGTTTGTCAGGTCAGCCCCAGCATTTT.

This clonotype was counted only a few times. This chain connects TRBV11-3 to TRBJ2-2, with D possibly being TRBD2 (5 bases). With 1 base removed from V and 0 bases from J, the gap between germline ends came to 12 bases. The CDR3 is made up of 17 amino acids. CDR1 SGHNT and CDR2 YENEEA come from the germline V gene. The CDR3 is CASSLGVGGSNTGELFF. In DNA, the CDR3 is TGTGCCAGCAGCTTAGGGGTCGGAGGATCGAACACCGGGGAGCTGTTTTTT. Based on the CDR3 plus reference TRBV11-3 and TRBJ2-2, the full variable domain is EAGVVQSPRYKIIEKKQPVAFWCNPISGHNTLYWYLQNLGQGPELLIRYENEEAVDDSQLPKDRFSAERLKGVDSTLKIQPAELGDSAVYLCASSLGVGGSNTGELFFGEGSRLTVL.

This clonotype was seen a few times. This sequence joins TRBV24-1 and TRBJ2-1, with 13 bases that match TRBD2. The CDR3 totals 17 residues. The germline V gene encodes CDR1 KGHDR and CDR2 SFDVKD. The V gene end was trimmed by 2 bases and the J gene end by 9 bases; junction bases not matched to a gene: 9. The CDR3 sequence is CATSDSGLAGRVGEQFF. The CDR3 region has the DNA TGTGCCACCAGTGATTCGGGACTAGCGGGGAGAGTGGGTGAGCAGTTCTTC.

On this clonotype itself: A junction boundary mismatches the germline segment, possibly from a read error. This chain links TRBV12-3 or TRBV12-4 with TRBJ2-3, with 7 bases matching TRBD1. The CDR3 extends over 14 amino acids. In DNA form, the CDR3 reads TGTGCCGGCAGTCCGAGGGATGGGACAGATACGCAGTATTTC. As protein: CAGSPRDGTDTQYF.

This clonotype showed up just a few times. At one of its ends the junction is not consistent with the germline gene, which may arise from a read error. The rearrangement joins TRBV6-5 to TRBJ1-6, with 12 bases lining up with TRBD1. CDR1 MNHEY and CDR2 SVGAGI come from the germline V gene. This CDR3 comprises 16 residues. CDR3 loop: CASSYPPGQGASLLHF. The DNA for the CDR3 is TGTGCCAGCAGTTACCCTCCGGGACAGGGGGCATCACTCCTCCACTTT.

The chain joins TRBV5-1 to TRBJ2-7; 8 nucleotides match TRBD1. With 3 bases clipped from V and 3 bases from J, the junction kept 5 bases outside the gene matches. Germline-derived CDR1 and CDR2 are SGHRS and YFSETQ. The CDR3 extends over 14 amino acids. CDR3 in amino acids: CASSSRGQSYEQYF. The CDR3 nucleotides read TGCGCCAGCAGCTCCAGGGGGCAAAGCTACGAGCAGTACTTC.

The table lists this clonotype with many counts. The chain combines TRBV10-3 with TRBJ2-5, with 8 nucleotides matching TRBD2. Per the germline V gene, CDR1 is ENHRY and CDR2 is SYGVKD. The CDR3 loop spans 17 amino acids. The V segment lost 0 bases and the J segment 1 base; nucleotides outside the gene matches: 7. The CDR3 DNA reads as TGTGCCATCAGTGAGTCCGGGGTACTAGCGGCCCAAGAGACCCAGTACTTC. The encoded protein is CAISESGVLAAQETQYF.

This clonotype was counted many times. DNA of the CDR3: TGTGCCAGCATCACACGGGACAGTGGGGGGTGGAATGAGCAGTTCTTC. As protein: CASITRDSGGWNEQFF. The genes are TRBV5-5 and TRBJ2-1, with D possibly TRBD1 on 7 matching bases. The V gene lost 6 bases and the J gene lost 7 bases, with 23 bases spanning the gap. The CDR3 is made up of 16 amino acids. Germline V CDR1 and CDR2: SGHKS, YYEKEE (reference sequence).

This clonotype was counted a few times. The V and J genes are TRBV5-8 and TRBJ1-4; D not resolved. The CDR3 spans 14 residues. Trimming removed 1 base at V and 5 bases at J, with 9 bases between. The germline gives CDR1 SGHTS, CDR2 YDEGEE. CDR3 sequence: CASSLILRNEKLFF. In DNA form, the CDR3 reads TGTGCCAGCAGCTTGATACTGCGGAATGAAAAACTGTTTTTT.

This clonotype was observed many times. The CDR3 loop reads CATSDMRGEGYTF. For the CDR3, the DNA is TGTGCCACCAGTGATATGAGGGGCGAGGGCTACACCTTC. The chain has TRBV24-1 and TRBJ1-2; a possible D gene is TRBD1 (5 bases). The CDR3 runs to 13 residues. Trimming took off 3 bases at V and 8 bases at J, with 12 bases between the two ends. Germline lookup yields CDR1 KGHDR and CDR2 SFDVKD.

The genes are TRBV12-5 and TRBJ2-7; D unresolved. The CDR3 is made up of 12 amino acids. Per the germline V gene, CDR1 is LGHNT and CDR2 is FRNRAP. Trimming took 5 bases from V and 1 from J, leaving 6 bases between them. Written as DNA, the CDR3 is TGTGCTAGTGGTCGACAATCCTACGAGCAGTACTTC. It codes for CASGRQSYEQYF.